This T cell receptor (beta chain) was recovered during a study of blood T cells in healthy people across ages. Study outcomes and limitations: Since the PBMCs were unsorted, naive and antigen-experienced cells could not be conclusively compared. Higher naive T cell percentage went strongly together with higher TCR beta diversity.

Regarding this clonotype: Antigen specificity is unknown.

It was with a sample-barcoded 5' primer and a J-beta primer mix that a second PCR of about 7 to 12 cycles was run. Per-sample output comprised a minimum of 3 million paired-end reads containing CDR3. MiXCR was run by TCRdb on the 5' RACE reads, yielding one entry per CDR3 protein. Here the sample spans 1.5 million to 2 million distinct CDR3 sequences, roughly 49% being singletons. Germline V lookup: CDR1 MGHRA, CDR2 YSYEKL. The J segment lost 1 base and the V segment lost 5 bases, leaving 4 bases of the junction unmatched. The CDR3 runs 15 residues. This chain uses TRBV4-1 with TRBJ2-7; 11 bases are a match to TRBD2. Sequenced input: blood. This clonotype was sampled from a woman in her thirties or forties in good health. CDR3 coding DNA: TGCGCCAGCAGCATTACTAGCGGGGGTTCCTACGAGCAGTACTTC. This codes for CASSITSGGSYEQYF.